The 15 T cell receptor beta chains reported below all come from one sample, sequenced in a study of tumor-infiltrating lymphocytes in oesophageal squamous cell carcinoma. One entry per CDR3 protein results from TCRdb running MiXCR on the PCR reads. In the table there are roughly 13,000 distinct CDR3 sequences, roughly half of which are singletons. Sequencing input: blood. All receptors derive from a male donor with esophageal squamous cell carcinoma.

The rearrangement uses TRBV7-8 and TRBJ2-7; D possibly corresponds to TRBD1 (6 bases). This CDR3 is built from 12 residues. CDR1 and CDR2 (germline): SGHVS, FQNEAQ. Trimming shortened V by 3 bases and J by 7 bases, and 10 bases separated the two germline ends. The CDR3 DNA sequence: TGTGCCAGCAGCTTTGCAGGGGATGAGCAGTACTTC. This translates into CASSFAGDEQYF.

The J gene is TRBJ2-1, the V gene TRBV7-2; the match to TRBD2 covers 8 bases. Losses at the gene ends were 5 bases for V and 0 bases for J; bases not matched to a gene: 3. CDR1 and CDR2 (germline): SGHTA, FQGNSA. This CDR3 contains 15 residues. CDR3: CASSRSGSSYNEQFF. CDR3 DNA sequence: TGTGCCAGCAGCCGGAGCGGGAGCTCCTACAATGAGCAGTTCTTC.

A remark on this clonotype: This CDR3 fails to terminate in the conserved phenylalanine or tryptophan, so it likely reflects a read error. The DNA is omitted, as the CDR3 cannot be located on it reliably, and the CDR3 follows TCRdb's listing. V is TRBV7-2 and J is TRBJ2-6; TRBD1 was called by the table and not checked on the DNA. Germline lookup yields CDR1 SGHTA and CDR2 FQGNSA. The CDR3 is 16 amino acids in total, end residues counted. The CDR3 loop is CASSRGGGVREQYFGA.

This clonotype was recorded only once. The CDR3 coding sequence is TGTGCCATCAGTGAGTCGCCTAGCGGGGGGGGCACAGATACGCAGTATTTT. It specifies CAISESPSGGGTDTQYF. The gene calls are TRBV10-3 and TRBJ2-3; 12 bases are a match to TRBD2. V shed 0 bases and J 1 base; nucleotides not matched to a gene: 2. In germline, CDR1 is ENHRY, CDR2 SYGVKD. This CDR3 comprises 17 residues.

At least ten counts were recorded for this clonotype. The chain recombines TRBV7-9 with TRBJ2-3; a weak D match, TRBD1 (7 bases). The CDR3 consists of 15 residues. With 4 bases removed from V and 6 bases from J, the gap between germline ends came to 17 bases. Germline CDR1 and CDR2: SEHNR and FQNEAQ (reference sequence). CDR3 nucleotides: TGTGCCAGCAGCTGGGGGGACAGCAGAGCCGATACGCAGTATTTT. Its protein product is CASSWGDSRADTQYF.

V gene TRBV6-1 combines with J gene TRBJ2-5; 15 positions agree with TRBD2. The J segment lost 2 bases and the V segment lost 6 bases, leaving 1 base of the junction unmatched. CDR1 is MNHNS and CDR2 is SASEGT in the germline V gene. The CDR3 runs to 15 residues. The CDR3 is CASRGTSGRQETQYF. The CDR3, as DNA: TGTGCCAGCAGGGGGACTAGCGGGAGGCAAGAGACCCAGTACTTC.

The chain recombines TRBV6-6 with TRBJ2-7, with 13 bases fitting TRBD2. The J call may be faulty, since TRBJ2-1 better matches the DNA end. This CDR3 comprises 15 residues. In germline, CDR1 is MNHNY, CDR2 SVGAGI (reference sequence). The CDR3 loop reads CASSAGLAGKNEQFF. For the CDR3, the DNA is TGTGCCAGCAGTGCGGGACTAGCGGGGAAAAATGAGCAGTTCTTC.

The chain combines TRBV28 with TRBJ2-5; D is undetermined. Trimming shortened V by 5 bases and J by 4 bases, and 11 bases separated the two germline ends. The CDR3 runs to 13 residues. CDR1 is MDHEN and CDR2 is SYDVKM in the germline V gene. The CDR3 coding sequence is TGTGCCAGCAGTCCTCGGGTGGGAGAGACCCAGTACTTC. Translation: CASSPRVGETQYF.

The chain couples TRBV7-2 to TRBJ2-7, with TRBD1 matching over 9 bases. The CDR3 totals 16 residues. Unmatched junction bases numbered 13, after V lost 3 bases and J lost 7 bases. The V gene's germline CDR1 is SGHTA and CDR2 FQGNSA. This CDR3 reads CASSLRTGESYNEQYF. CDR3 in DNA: TGTGCCAGCAGCTTGAGGACAGGGGAGTCCTACAATGAGCAGTACTTC. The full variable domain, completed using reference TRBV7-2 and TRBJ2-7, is GAGVSQSPSNKVTEKGKDVELRCDPISGHTALYWYRQSLGQGLEFLIYFQGNSAPDKSGLPSDRFSAERTGGSVSTLTIQRTQQEDSAVYLCASSLRTGESYNEQYFGPGTRLTVT.

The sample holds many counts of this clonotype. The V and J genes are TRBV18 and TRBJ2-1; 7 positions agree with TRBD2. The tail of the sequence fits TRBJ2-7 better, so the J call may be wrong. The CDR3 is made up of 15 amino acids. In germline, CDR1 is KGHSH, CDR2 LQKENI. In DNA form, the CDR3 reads TGTGCCAGCTCACCAAGCGCGGGAGACACCTACGAGCAGTACTTC. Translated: CASSPSAGDTYEQYF.

CDR3 nucleotide sequence: TGTGCCAGCAGTTTAAGTATTCGGGTTTATGGGGAGCAGTTCTTC. Residues: CASSLSIRVYGEQFF. This sequence joins TRBV28 and TRBJ2-1; D is unclear. Germline V gene lookup returns CDR1 MDHEN and CDR2 SYDVKM. The ends were cut back, 2 bases at V and 10 bases at J, with 18 bases in the middle. This CDR3 has 15 amino acids.

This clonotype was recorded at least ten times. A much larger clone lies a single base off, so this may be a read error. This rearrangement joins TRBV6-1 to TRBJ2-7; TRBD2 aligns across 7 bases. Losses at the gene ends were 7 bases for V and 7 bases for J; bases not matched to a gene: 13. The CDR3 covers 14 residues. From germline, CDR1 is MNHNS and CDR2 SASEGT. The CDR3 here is CASIPTSSYNEQYF. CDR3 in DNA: TGTGCCAGCATCCCGACTAGCTCCTACAATGAGCAGTACTTC.

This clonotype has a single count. CDR3 nucleotide sequence: TGTGCCACCACACCGGGACTAGCGGGAAGGGAGACCCAGTACTTC. This codes for CATTPGLAGRETQYF. The rearrangement uses TRBV7-8 and TRBJ2-1; 13 nucleotides line up with TRBD2. The end of the DNA fits TRBJ2-5 better, so the J call may be wrong. The CDR3 runs 15 residues. Germline V gene sequence: CDR1 SGHVS, CDR2 FQNEAQ.

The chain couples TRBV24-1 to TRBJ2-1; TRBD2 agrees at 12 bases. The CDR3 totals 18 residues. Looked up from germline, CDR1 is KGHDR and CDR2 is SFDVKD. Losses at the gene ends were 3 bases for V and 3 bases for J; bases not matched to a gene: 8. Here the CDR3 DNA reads TGTGCCACCAGTGATACTAGCGGGAGGCTACAACGCTACAATGAGCAGTTCTTC. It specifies CATSDTSGRLQRYNEQFF.

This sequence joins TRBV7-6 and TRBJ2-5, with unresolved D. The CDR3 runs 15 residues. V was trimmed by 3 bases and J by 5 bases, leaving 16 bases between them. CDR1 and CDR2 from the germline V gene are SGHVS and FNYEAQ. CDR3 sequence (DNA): TGTGCCAGCAGCTTCAACTCATTCCTCGGGGAGACCCAGTACTTC. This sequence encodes CASSFNSFLGETQYF.